This record concerns one TCR beta chain sequence. Its matching antigen is unknown. The sample belongs to a study of cytomegalovirus exposure and HLA in healthy donors. Findings of the study overall: TCR beta V- and J-gene trimming, according to a later analysis, was linked to a missense DCLRE1C variant.

The PCR made use of 60 Vbeta and 13 Jbeta primers. In the authors' methods: Unique TCR beta chains numbered about 80 million in a later analysis, with roughly 10 million shared. Method: immunoSEQ multiplex PCR; TCRdb's copy keeps in-frame clones and lacks some. V and J calls and clone size are copied from that table; D and trimming were computed from the DNA. The sample consists of 60,000 or so clones, roughly 77% of them appearing once. CDR1 and CDR2 (germline): MNHNY, SVGAGI (reference sequence). V was pared by 6 bases and J by 0 bases, with 4 bases of the junction left unmatched. The CDR3 is 15 amino acids.

Sequenced input: PBMCs. This sequence originates from a woman between 40 and 55 years old in good health and CMV-seropositive. The chain links TRBV6-6 to TRBJ1-1; 10 nucleotides align to TRBD1. DNA for the CDR3: TGTGCCAGCAGCCCGACAGGGGGCATGAACACTGAAGCTTTCTTT. Translated: CASSPTGGMNTEAFF.